This T cell receptor beta chain came from a study of shared clonotypes between healthy human individuals. The V gene's germline CDR1 is SEHNR and CDR2 FQNEAQ (reference sequence). After removal of 1 base from V and 4 bases from J, the junction contained 7 bases not matched to a gene. The CDR3 extends over 15 amino acids. The naive CD8 subset, CD45RO-negative cells positively selected for CCR7, excluded terminally differentiated effector memory CD45RA+ cells. The repertoire was sequenced with immunoSEQ multiplex PCR; TCRdb's copy has only in-frame clones and lacks some. The repertoire has millions of clones, over 85% of them found once; the top ten carry 1% to 1.3%.

The V and J genes are TRBV7-9 and TRBJ2-7, with TRBD2 identical over 7 bases. The sequence derives from a man between 18 and 29 years old in good health. The sample taken for sequencing was naive CD8+ T cells sorted from blood. This chain's CDR3 is CASSLVAGDTYEQYF. CDR3 DNA sequence: TGTGCCAGCAGCTTAGTAGCGGGCGACACTTACGAGCAGTACTTC.